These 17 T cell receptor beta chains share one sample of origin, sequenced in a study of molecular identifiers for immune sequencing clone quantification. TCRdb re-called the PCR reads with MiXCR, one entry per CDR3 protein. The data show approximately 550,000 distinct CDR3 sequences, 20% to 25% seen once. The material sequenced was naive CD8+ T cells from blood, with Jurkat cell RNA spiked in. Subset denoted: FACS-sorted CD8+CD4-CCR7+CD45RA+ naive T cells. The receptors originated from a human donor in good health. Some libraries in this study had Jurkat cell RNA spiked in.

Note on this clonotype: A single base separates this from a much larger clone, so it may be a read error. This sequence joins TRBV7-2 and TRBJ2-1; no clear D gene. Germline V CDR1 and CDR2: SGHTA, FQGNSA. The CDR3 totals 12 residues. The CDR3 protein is CANSLGENEQFF. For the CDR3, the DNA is TGTGCCAACAGCTTAGGTGAGAATGAGCAGTTCTTC.

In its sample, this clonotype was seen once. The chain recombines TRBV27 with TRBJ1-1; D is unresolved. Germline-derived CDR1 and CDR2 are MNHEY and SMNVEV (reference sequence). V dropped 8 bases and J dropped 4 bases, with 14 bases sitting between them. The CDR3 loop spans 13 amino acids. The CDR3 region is CASSNGESTEAFF. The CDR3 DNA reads TGTGCCAGCTCGAACGGGGAGAGCACTGAAGCTTTCTTT.

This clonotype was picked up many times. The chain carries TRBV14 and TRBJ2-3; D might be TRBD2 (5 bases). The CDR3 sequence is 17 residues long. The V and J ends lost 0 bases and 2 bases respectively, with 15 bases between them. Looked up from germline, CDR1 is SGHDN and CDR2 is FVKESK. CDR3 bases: TGTGCCAGCAGCCAAGATTCGTTATGGGAGTACACAGATACGCAGTATTTT. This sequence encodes CASSQDSLWEYTDTQYF.

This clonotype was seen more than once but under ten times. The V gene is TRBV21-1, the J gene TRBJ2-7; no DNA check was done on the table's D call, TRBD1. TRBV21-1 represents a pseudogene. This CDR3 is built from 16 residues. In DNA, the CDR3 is TGTGCCAGCAGCAATGGGACAGCCCAAAGCTCCTACGAGCAGTACTTC. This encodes CASSNGTAQSSYEQYF.

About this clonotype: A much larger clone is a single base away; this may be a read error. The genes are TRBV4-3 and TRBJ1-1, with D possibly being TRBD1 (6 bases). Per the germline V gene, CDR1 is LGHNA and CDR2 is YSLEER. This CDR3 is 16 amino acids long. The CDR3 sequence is CASSQDLGHQNTKAFF. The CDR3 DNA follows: TGCGCCAGCAGCCAAGATTTGGGACATCAGAACACTAAAGCTTTCTTT.

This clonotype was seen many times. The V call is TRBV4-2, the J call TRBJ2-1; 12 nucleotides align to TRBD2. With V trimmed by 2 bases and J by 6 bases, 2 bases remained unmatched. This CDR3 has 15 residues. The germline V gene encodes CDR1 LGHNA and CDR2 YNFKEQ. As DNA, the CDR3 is TGTGCCAGCAGCCAACTAGCGGGGGGGGTCAATGAGCAGTTCTTC. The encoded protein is CASSQLAGGVNEQFF.

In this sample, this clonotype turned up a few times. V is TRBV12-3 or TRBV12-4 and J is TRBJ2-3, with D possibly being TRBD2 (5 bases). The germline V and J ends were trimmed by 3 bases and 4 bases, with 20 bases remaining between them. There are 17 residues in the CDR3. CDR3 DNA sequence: TGTGCCAGCAGTTTTTGGGAGTCCAGTAGCAGCGCAGATACGCAGTATTTT. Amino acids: CASSFWESSSSADTQYF.

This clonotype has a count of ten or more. CDR3 sequence (DNA): TGCAGCGTTGAAGATCCGAAAGGGAGGGACCAAGAGACCCAGTACTTC. Protein sequence: CSVEDPKGRDQETQYF. The V call is TRBV29-1, the J call TRBJ2-5; 7 bases match TRBD2. CDR1 is SQVTM and CDR2 is ANQGSEA in the germline V gene. The CDR3 extends over 16 amino acids. The V gene end was trimmed by 0 bases and the J gene end by 0 bases; junction bases not matched to a gene: 7.

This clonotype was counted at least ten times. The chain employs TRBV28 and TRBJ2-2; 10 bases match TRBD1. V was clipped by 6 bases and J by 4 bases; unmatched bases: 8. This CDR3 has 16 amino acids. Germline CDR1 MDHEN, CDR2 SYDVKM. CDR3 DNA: TGTGCCAGCAGATCGGGACAGGGGTATTTCACCGGGGAGCTGTTTTTT. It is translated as CASRSGQGYFTGELFF.

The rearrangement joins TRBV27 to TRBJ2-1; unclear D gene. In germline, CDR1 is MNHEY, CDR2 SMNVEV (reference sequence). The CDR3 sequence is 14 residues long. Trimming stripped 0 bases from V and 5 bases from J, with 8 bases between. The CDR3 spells CASSLSFGDNEQFF. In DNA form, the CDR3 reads TGTGCCAGCAGTTTATCCTTCGGAGACAATGAGCAGTTCTTC.

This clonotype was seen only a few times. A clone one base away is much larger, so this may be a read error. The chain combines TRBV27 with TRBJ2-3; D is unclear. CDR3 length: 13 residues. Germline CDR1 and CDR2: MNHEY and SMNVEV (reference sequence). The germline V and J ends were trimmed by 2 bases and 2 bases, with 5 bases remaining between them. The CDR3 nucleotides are TGTGCCAGCAGTTTAGTTTACACAGATACGCAGTATTTT. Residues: CASSLVYTDTQYF.

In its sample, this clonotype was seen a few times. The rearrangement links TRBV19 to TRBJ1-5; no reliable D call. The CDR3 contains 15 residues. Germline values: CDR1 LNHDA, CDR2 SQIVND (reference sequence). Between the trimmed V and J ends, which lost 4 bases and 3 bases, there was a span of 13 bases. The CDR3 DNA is TGTGCCAGTAGTACCCACGAGGGCCTCAATCAGCCCCAGCATTTT. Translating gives CASSTHEGLNQPQHF.

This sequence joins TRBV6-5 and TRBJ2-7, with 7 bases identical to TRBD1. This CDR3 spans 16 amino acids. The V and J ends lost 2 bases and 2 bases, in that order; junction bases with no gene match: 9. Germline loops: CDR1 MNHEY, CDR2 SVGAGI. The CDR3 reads CASSYNLGQSPYEQYF. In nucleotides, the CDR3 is TGTGCCAGCAGTTACAACCTGGGACAGTCACCCTACGAGCAGTACTTC.

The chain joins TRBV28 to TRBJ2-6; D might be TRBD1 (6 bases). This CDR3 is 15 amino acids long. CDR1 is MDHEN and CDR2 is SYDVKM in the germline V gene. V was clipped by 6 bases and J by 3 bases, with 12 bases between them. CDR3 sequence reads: CASSYTGLGANVLTF. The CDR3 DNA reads TGTGCCAGCAGCTATACAGGGCTTGGGGCCAACGTCCTGACTTTC.

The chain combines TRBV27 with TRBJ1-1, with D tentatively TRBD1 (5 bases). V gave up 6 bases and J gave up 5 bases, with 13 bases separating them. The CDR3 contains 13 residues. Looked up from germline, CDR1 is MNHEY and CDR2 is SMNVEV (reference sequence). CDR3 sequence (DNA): TGTGCCAGCAGGGGGGGGATTAGGACTGAAGCTTTCTTT. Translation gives CASRGGIRTEAFF.

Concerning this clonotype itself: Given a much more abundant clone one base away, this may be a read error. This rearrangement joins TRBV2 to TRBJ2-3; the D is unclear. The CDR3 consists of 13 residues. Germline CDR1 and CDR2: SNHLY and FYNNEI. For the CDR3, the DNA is TGTGCCAGCAGTGAAGCGCTAGGGTATACGGAGTATTTT. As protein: CASSEALGYTEYF. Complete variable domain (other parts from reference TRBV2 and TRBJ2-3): EPEVTQTPSHQVTQMGQEVILRCVPISNHLYFYWYRQILGQKVEFLVSFYNNEISEKSEIFDDQFSVERPDGSNFTLKIRSTKLEDSAMYFCASSEALGYTEYFGPGTRLTVL.

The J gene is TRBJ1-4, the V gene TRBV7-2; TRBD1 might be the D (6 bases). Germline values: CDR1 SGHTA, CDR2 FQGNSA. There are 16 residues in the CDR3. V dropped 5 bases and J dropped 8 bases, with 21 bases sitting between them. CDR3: CASSARGRGVEEKLFF. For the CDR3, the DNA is TGTGCCAGCAGCGCCCGAGGCAGGGGCGTGGAGGAAAAACTGTTTTTT.